This T cell receptor beta chain was found in a study of blood T cell repertoires in COVID-19 (dated by TCRdb to the early 2020s). For the wider study: The collaborator samples originated in the United States, Italy and Spain and spanned the acute and convalescent phases of COVID-19. The samples were drawn from two sources: the first 160 participants of the ongoing ImmuneRACE study, and some 1,300 subjects contributed by 6 global collaborators. Deeply sampled blood TCRbeta repertoires from subjects exposed to, actively infected with, or recovered from COVID-19 were included in the dataset. HLA class I and class II types, where available, came from metadata supplied by the sample provider rather than from assay-based typing. The material from the prospective study consisted of cDNA or gDNA derived from T cells, B-cell-depleted T cells, or PBMCs. Nearly every sample came with metadata listing a de-identified subject ID, COVID-19 status, age in years and sex. The repertoires were released in a freely available public database meant as a resource for research on the immune response to SARS-CoV-2. Results and caveats for the whole study, not just this receptor: How much clinical and demographic metadata was included differed by source and by participant, and the metadata was provided uncurated.

The collaborating institutions used their own protocols to collect whole blood in K2EDTA tubes. Collaborator samples were shipped for TCRbeta analysis as frozen whole blood, isolated PBMCs, or DNA extracted from either sample type. In regard to this clone: The antigen it recognizes is unknown. The input lacks base qualities; no much larger clone sits a single base away.

The CDR3 holds 14 amino acids from the cysteine to the phenylalanine. Only the CDR3 part of the read is kept: 42 bases, read in frame from the first base. For CDR1 and CDR2, the germline V gene (reference sequence) lists LNHDA and SQIVND. V and J lose 7 bases and 4 bases, and a span of 16 bases separates them. TCRbeta CDR3 regions were amplified from genomic DNA using the immunoSEQ Assay, a bias-controlled multiplex PCR. Regarding the original processing steps: The number of nucleated cells in each sample was estimated from the amplification of reference gene primers within the assay. Sequence reads were collapsed and filtered to measure the absolute abundance of every unique TCRbeta CDR3 rearrangement. For each sample, productive Simpson clonality was calculated by taking the square root of Simpson's diversity index across productive rearrangements. TCRdb holds this immuneACCESS table with in-frame rearrangements only. Some clones are missing; in checked studies, unresolved V genes explain under half, and the rest has no known cause. The V and J calls and the clone size are those of that table, but D and trimming were determined from the DNA. Within this sample are tens of thousands of clones, with 80% to 85% of them counted one time only. Around 14% of the sample is held by the ten biggest clonotypes.

This receptor chain uses TRBV19 and TRBJ1-2, with the D segment identity uncertain. This TCR was recovered from a human donor with acute or convalescent COVID-19. The donor label of this sample is uncertain. What was sequenced was peripheral blood. At the DNA level, the sequence is TGTGCCAGTATACCGGGGAGGAAATCCTATGGCTACACCTTC. This gives the protein CASIPGRKSYGYTF.